This T cell receptor beta chain was found in a study of T cell responses to AZD1222 COVID-19 vaccine. The table came from immunoSEQ multiplex PCR; TCRdb's copy has only in-frame clones and leaves some out. The table lists some 140,000 clones, roughly 91% of them singletons. Details on this clone: Its specificity is unknown.

General study findings and limits: Spike as a whole was targeted by vaccine-associated CD4 TCRs, dominant at 160-218 and 743-854. There were mostly white British donors and more females than males, and clonal diversity was possibly underestimated. Reports indicate that nearly half of spike-specific TCRs are directed at unmutated variant regions.

The CDR3 is 14 residues long. Germline V gene sequence: CDR1 SGHNT, CDR2 YYREEE (reference sequence). Trimming shortened V by 4 bases and J by 8 bases, and 13 bases separated the two germline ends. The sequenced sample was peripheral blood, obtained 28 days after the second AZD1222 dose. The rearrangement joins TRBV5-4 to TRBJ1-6; D may be TRBD1 (6 bases). This TCR came from an adult who received the AZD1222 COVID-19 vaccine. The CDR3 loop reads CASSREGDYSPLHF. The CDR3 nucleotides read TGTGCCAGCAGCCGAGAGGGGGACTATTCACCCCTCCACTTT.